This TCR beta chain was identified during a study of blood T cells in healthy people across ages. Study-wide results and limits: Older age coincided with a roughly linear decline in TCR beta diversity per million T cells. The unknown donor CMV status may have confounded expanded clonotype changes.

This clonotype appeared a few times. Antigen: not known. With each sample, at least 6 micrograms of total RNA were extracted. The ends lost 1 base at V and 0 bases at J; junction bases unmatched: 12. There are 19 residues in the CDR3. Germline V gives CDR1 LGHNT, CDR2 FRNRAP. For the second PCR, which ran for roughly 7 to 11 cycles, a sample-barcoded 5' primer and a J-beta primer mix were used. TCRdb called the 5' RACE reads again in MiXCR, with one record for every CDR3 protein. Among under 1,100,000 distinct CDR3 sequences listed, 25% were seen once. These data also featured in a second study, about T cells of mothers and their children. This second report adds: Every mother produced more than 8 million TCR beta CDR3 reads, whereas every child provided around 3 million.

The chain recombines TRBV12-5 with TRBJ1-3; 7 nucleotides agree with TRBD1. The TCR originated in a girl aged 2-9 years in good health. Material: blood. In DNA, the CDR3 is TGTGCTAGTGGTTTGGCAAAATCACCACAGGGGACCTCTGGAAACACCATATATTTT. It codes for CASGLAKSPQGTSGNTIYF.